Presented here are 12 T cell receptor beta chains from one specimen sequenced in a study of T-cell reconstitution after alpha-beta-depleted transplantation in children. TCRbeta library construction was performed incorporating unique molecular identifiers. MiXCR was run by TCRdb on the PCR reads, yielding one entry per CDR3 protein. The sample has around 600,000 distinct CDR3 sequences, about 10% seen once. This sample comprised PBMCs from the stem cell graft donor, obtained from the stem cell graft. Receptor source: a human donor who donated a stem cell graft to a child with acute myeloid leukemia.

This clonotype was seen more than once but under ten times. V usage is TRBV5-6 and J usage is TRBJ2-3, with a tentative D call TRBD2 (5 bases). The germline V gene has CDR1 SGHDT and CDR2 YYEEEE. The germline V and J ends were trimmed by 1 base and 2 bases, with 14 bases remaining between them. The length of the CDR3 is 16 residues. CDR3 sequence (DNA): TGTGCCAGCAGCTTGATATCTCCCGGGGACACAGATACGCAGTATTTT. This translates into CASSLISPGDTDTQYF.

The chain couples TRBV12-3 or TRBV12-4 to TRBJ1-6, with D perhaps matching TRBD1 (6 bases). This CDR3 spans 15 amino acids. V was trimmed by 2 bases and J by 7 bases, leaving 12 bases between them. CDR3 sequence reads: CASSLSGDGNSPLHF. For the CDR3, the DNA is TGTGCCAGCAGTTTATCAGGGGACGGGAATTCACCCCTCCACTTT.

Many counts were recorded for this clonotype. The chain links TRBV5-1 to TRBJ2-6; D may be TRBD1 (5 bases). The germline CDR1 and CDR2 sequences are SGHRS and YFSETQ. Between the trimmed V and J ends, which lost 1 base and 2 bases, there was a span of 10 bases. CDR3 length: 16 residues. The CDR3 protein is CASSLTTAPGANVLTF. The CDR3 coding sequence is TGCGCCAGCAGCTTGACGACAGCCCCTGGGGCCAACGTCCTGACTTTC. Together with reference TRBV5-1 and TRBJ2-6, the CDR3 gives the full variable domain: KAGVTQTPRYLIKTRGQQVTLSCSPISGHRSVSWYQQTPGQGLQFLFEYFSETQRNKGNFPGRFSGRQFSNSRSEMNVSTLELGDSALYLCASSLTTAPGANVLTFGAGSRLTVL.

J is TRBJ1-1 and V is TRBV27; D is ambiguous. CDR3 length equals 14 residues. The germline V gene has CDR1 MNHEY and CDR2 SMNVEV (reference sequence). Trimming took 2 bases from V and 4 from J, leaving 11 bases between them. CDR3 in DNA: TGTGCCAGCAGTTTACTGAAGGATGGCACTGAAGCTTTCTTT. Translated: CASSLLKDGTEAFF.

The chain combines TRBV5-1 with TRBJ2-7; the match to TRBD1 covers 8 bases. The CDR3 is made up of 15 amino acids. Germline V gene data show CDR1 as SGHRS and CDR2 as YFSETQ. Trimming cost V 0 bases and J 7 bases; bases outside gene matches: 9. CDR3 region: CASSLGRTGMREQYF. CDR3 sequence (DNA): TGCGCCAGCAGCTTGGGCCGGACAGGGATGAGGGAGCAGTACTTC. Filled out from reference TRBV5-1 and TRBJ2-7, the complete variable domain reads KAGVTQTPRYLIKTRGQQVTLSCSPISGHRSVSWYQQTPGQGLQFLFEYFSETQRNKGNFPGRFSGRQFSNSRSEMNVSTLELGDSALYLCASSLGRTGMREQYFGPGTRLTVT.

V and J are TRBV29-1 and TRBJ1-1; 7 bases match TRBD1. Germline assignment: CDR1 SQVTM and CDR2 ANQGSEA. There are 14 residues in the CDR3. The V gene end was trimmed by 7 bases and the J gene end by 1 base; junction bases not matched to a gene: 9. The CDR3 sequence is CSGGIQGWNTEAFF. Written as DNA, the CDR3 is TGCAGCGGGGGAATACAGGGGTGGAACACTGAAGCTTTCTTT.

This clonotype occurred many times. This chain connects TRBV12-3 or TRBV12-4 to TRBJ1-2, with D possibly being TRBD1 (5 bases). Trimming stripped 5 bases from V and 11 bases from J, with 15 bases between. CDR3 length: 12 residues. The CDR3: CASSPGALKYTF. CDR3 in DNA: TGTGCCAGCAGTCCCGGGGCTCTGAAATACACCTTC.

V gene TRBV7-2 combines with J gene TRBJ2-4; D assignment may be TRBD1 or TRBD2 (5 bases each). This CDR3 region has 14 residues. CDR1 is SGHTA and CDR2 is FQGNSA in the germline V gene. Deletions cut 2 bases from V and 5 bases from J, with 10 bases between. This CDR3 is CASSLIGAQNIQYF. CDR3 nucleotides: TGTGCCAGCAGCTTAATCGGGGCTCAAAACATTCAGTACTTC.

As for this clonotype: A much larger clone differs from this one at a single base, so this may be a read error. The CDR3 DNA follows: TGTGCCAGCAGTGGGGGTCTTAGCATGTACAATGAGCAGTTCTTC. This translates into CASSGGLSMYNEQFF. The chain recombines TRBV6-2 or TRBV6-3 with TRBJ2-1, with D possibly being TRBD1 or TRBD2 (5 bases each). The CDR3 runs 15 residues. Germline loops: CDR1 MNHEY, CDR2 SVGEGT. V lost 5 bases to trimming and J lost 4 bases, with 15 bases between them.

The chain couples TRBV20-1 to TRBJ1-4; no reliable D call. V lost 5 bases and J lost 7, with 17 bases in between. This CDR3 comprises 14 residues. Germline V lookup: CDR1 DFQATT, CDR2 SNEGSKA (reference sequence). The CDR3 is CSAWAEGKGEKLFF. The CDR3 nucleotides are TGCAGTGCTTGGGCCGAGGGAAAAGGTGAAAAACTGTTTTTT.

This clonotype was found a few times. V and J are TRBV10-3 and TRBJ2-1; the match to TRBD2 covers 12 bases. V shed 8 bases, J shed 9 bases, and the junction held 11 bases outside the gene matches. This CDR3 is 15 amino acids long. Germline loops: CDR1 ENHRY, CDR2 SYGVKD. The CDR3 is CAISRLAGEEGEQFF. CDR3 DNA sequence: TGTGCCATCTCGCGACTAGCGGGAGAAGAGGGTGAGCAGTTCTTC.

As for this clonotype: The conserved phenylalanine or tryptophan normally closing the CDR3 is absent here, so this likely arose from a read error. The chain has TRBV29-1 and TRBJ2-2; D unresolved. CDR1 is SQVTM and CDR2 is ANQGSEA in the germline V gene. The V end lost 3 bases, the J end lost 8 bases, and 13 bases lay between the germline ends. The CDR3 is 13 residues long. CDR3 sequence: CSVEGPLGGELFV. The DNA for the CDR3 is TGCAGCGTTGAGGGCCCTCTGGGAGGGGAGCTGTTTGTT.